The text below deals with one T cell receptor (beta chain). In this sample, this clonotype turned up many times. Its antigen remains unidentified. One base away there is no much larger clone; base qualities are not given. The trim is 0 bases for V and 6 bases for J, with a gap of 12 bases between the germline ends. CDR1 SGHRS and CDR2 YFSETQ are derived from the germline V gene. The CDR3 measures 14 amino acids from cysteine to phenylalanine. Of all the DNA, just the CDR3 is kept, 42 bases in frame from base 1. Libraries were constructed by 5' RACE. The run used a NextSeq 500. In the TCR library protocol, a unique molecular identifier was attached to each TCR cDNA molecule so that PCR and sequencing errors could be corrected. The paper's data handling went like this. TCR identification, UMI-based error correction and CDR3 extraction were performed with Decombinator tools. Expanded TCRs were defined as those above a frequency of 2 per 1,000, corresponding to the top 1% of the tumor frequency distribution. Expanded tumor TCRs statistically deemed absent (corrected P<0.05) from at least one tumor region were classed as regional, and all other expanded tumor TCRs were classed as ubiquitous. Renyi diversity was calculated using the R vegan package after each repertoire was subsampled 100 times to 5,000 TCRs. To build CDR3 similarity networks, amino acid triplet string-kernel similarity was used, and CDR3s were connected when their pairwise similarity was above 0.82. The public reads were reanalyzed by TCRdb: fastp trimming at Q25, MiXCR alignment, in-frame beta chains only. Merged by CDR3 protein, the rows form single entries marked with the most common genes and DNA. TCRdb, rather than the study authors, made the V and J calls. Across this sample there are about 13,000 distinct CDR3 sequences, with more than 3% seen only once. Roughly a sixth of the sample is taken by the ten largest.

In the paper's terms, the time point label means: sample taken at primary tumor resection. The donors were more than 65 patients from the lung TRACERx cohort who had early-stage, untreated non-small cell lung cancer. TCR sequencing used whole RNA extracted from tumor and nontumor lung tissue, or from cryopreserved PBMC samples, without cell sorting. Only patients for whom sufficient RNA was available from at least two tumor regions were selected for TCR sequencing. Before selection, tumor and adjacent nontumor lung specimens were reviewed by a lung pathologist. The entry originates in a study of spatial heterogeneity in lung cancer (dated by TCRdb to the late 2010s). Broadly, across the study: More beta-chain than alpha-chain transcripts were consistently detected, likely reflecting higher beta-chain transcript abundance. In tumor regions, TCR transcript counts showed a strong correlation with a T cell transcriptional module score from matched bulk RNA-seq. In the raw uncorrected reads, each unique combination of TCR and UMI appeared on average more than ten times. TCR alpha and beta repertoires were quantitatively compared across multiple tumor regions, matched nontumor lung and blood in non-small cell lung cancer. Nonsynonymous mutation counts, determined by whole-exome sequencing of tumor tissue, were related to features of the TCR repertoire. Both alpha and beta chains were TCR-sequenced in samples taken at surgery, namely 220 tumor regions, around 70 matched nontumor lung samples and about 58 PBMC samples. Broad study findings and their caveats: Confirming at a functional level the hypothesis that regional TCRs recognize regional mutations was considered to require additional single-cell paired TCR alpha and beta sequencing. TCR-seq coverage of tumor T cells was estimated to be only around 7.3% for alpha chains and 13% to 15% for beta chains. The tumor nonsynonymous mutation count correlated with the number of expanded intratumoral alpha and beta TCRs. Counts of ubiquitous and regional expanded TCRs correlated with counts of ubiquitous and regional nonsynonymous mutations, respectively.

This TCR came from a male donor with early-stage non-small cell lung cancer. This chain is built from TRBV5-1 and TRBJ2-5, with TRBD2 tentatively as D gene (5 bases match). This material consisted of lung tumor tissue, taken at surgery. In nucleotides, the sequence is TGCGCCAGCAGCTTGGTTCTAGCCACGCAGACCCAGTACTTC. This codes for CASSLVLATQTQYF.